The sequence of this T cell receptor beta chain was determined in a study of shared clonotypes between healthy human individuals. About the research overall: Donors had three CD4 naive, three CD4 memory, two CD8 naive and one CD8 memory plate apiece.

This CDR3 is 16 amino acids long. CDR1 LNHDA and CDR2 SQIVND come from the germline V gene (reference sequence). V was shortened by 4 bases and J by 1 base, with 14 bases between the two germline ends. Every subset's genomic DNA went evenly onto several immunoSEQ plates. How the authors handled the data: For the immunoSEQ data, sequences were junction-only without quality scores, so filtering differed. Produced via immunoSEQ multiplex PCR; TCRdb's table is partial and in-frame only. That table gives V, J and clone size, and the DNA gave D and trimming. The sample carries hundreds of thousands of clones, approximately 75% recorded once.

V is TRBV19 and J is TRBJ1-5; the D is unclear. The clonotype comes from a woman aged 25 to 39 in good health. The specimen was memory CD4+ T cells sorted from blood. Subset reported: CD45RA-negative fraction. The CDR3 DNA follows: TGTGCCAGTAGTAACGGAGGGCAGCGCAGCAATCAGCCCCAGCATTTT. Translating gives CASSNGGQRSNQPQHF.